This is a list of T cell receptor beta chains from one sample in a study of blood T cell repertoires in COVID-19. Clones were read by immunoSEQ multiplex PCR, and TCRdb kept only the in-frame ones, dropping some. The sample yields about 190,000 clones, about 93% seen once. The sample consisted of peripheral blood. These TCRs come from a man aged 45-65 years with acute or convalescent COVID-19. Each CDR3 is given with its conserved first and last residue. The D gene is left open where the match is weak. Clone size is given for some rows only: seen once, a few or many times, or a class if the clone is expanded.

NA 12 TRBJ1-4 NA TRBV29-1 TGCAGCGTTGGCAGTCCTAATGAAAAACTGTTTTTT CSVGSPNEKLFF
TRBD1 14 TRBJ1-5 NA TRBV19 TGTGCCAGTACAACCGACAGGGTGGGGCAGCCCCAGCATTTT CASTTDRVGQPQHF
NA 13 TRBJ1-5 NA TRBV2 TGTGCCAGCAGGGGGGAGGGCCTTTCGCCCCAGCATTTT CASRGEGLSPQHF
NA 16 TRBJ2-3 NA TRBV18 TGTGCCAGCTCACCAAACCGGGTCTTTGTCACAGATACGCAGTATTTT CASSPNRVFVTDTQYF
NA 17 TRBJ2-1 NA TRBV6-2/TRBV6-3 TGTGCCAGCAGTTACCCTGACAGGGGAGGGTCCTACAATGAGCAGTTCTTC CASSYPDRGGSYNEQFF
TRBD2 18 TRBJ2-3 NA TRBV7-2 TGTGCCAGCAGCAATCGCGCCTTCGGCGGGGACTACACAGATACGCAGTATTTT CASSNRAFGGDYTDTQYF
TRBD2 14 TRBJ2-3 NA TRBV27 TGTGCCAGCAGTTGGACTAGCGGGAGTAATACGCAGTATTTT CASSWTSGSNTQYF
NA 15 TRBJ2-3 NA TRBV7-9 TGTGCCAGCAGCTTAGCCCCAGGGGGGATAGATACGCAGTATTTT CASSLAPGGIDTQYF
TRBD1 22 TRBJ2-6 NA TRBV7-3 TGTGCCAGCAGCTTACGGGGGGTAGAGGATTGGGACAGGGGTTTTGGGGCCAACGTCCTGACTTTC CASSLRGVEDWDRGFGANVLTF
NA 15 TRBJ1-5 NA TRBV28 TGTGCCAGCAGTACTCAGGTACATAGCAATCAGCCCCAGCATTTT CASSTQVHSNQPQHF
TRBD2 14 TRBJ2-2 NA TRBV2 TGTGCCAGCAGTGTGTGGGGGGGCACCGGGGAGCTGTTTTTT CASSVWGGTGELFF
TRBD2 16 TRBJ2-3 NA TRBV5-4 TGTGCCAGCAGCGCCTTACTAGCGGGGGGATCAGATACGCAGTATTTT CASSALLAGGSDTQYF
NA 16 TRBJ1-4 NA TRBV3-1/TRBV3-2 TGTGCCAGCAGGCCGAGCGGGCAGACTTCTAATGAAAAACTGTTTTTT CASRPSGQTSNEKLFF
TRBD2 15 TRBJ2-3 NA TRBV28 TGTGCCAGCAGCGTAGCGGGGAGGGGGACAGATACGCAGTATTTT CASSVAGRGTDTQYF
NA 13 TRBJ2-5 NA TRBV7-9 TGTGCCAGCAGGGTTGGGGCGATTGAGACCCAGTACTTC CASRVGAIETQYF
TRBD1 16 TRBJ1-6 NA TRBV5-1 TGCGCCAGCAGCTTGACAGAGGGACAGGGAAGAGCACCCCTCCACTTT CASSLTEGQGRAPLHF
TRBD2 15 TRBJ2-5 NA TRBV7-9 TGTGCCAGCAGCTTAGGGGCGGGAGTCGATGAGACCCAGTACTTC CASSLGAGVDETQYF
TRBD2 13 TRBJ2-1 NA TRBV5-4 TGTGCCAGCTCACCGCGCGGGGGATCTGAGCAGTTCTTC CASSPRGGSEQFF
NA 13 TRBJ2-2 NA TRBV6-5 TGTGCCAGCAGTCAGGCGCGCACCGGGGAGCTGTTTTTT CASSQARTGELFF
NA 16 TRBJ2-2 NA TRBV6-5 TGTGCCAGCAGTTACACTTTAGCGGAGAACACCGGGGAGCTGTTTTTT CASSYTLAENTGELFF
NA 14 TRBJ2-5 NA TRBV7-2 TGTGCCAGCAGCTTACGCCAGGGCCAAGAGACCCAGTACTTC CASSLRQGQETQYF
NA 16 TRBJ1-5 once TRBV27 TGTGCCAGCAGTCCCTACCCCCCCCCTAGCAATCAGCCCCAGCATTTT CASSPYPPPSNQPQHF
TRBD2 17 TRBJ2-3 NA TRBV4-1 TGCGCCAGCAGCCAGGGCGCGGGGGGGACTAGCACAGATACGCAGTATTTT CASSQGAGGTSTDTQYF
NA 13 TRBJ2-1 NA TRBV9 TGTGCCAGCAGCGTAGTCCAGCTAGATGAGCAGTTCTTC CASSVVQLDEQFF
NA 17 TRBJ2-5 NA TRBV7-2 TGTGCCAGCAGCTTAATGGGGGGGCTGGAGTACCAAGAGACCCAGTACTTC CASSLMGGLEYQETQYF
TRBD2 17 TRBJ2-2 NA TRBV15 TGTGCCACCAGCCCGACTCTAGCGGCAGCGAACACCGGGGAGCTGTTTTTT CATSPTLAAANTGELFF
TRBD1 13 TRBJ1-2 NA TRBV7-9 TGTGCCAGCAGCTTAGACAGGGGGCAGGGCTACACCTTC CASSLDRGQGYTF
NA 14 TRBJ1-5 NA TRBV28 TGTGCCAGCAGTTCGGGAGCCGTCAATCAGCCCCAGCATTTT CASSSGAVNQPQHF
TRBD2 14 TRBJ2-7 once TRBV5-1 TGCGCCAGCAGCGCCACTAGCGGTTCCTACGAGCAGTACTTC CASSATSGSYEQYF
NA 15 TRBJ1-5 NA TRBV6-2/TRBV6-3 TGTGCCAGCAGTTATCTCCGAAAATACACTCAGCCCCAGCATTTT CASSYLRKYTQPQHF
TRBD1 15 TRBJ1-2 NA TRBV4-3 TGCGCCAGCAGCCAAGATAGAACAGGGGTATATGGCTACACCTTC CASSQDRTGVYGYTF
NA 15 TRBJ2-1 NA TRBV3-1/TRBV3-2 TGTGCCAGCAGCCAATCTTCATCAGACTACAATGAGCAGTTCTTC CASSQSSSDYNEQFF
NA 14 TRBJ1-1 NA TRBV30 TGTGCCTGGAGGGAGGGGGGGAGGAACACTGAAGCTTTCTTT CAWREGGRNTEAFF
TRBD1 14 TRBJ1-2 NA TRBV9 TGTGCCAGCAAGGCCCGGACAGGGGGCCCTGGCTACACCTTC CASKARTGGPGYTF
NA 12 TRBJ2-5 NA TRBV19 TGTGCCAGTAGTCAGGGTCCAGAGACCCAGTACTTC CASSQGPETQYF
NA 12 TRBJ2-3 NA TRBV30 TGTGCCTGGAGTGGGAGCGCGGATACGCAGTATTTT CAWSGSADTQYF
NA 15 TRBJ2-5 NA TRBV11-1 TGTGCCAGCAGCCCCGACCAGGGAGGTTACGAGACCCAGTACTTC CASSPDQGGYETQYF
TRBD1 13 TRBJ2-7 NA TRBV28 TGTGCCACTGGGGACAGGGGATTGTACGAGCAGTACTTC CATGDRGLYEQYF
NA 17 TRBJ1-6 NA TRBV4-3 TGCGCCAGCAGCCATAGATGGGAGGGGAATGGGGATTCACCCCTCCACTTT CASSHRWEGNGDSPLHF
TRBD2 15 TRBJ2-5 NA TRBV3-1/TRBV3-2 TGTGCCAGCAGCCAAGGACCTAGCGGAGGGGAGACCCAGTACTTC CASSQGPSGGETQYF
TRBD1 15 TRBJ1-6 NA TRBV7-8 TGTGCCAGCAGCCCCGGGGACAGGGGCGTTTCACCCCTCCACTTT CASSPGDRGVSPLHF
TRBD1 15 TRBJ1-4 NA TRBV28 TGTGCCAGCAGTTTAGAGGGGGCGGCTAATGAAAAACTGTTTTTT CASSLEGAANEKLFF
TRBD2 16 TRBJ2-7 NA TRBV5-1 TGCGCCAGCAGCTACGGGACTAGCGGGATTGCCTACGAGCAGTACTTC CASSYGTSGIAYEQYF
TRBD1 18 TRBJ2-6 NA TRBV7-9 TGTGCCAGCAGCCCCCGGGACAGGGACCTCCCTGGGGCCAACGTCCTGACTTTC CASSPRDRDLPGANVLTF
NA 16 TRBJ1-5 NA TRBV4-1 TGCGCCAGCAGCCAAGATAGCGGTTTGGTGGATCAGCCCCAGCATTTT CASSQDSGLVDQPQHF
TRBD2 16 TRBJ2-2 NA TRBV28 TGTGCCAGCAGTCCCCCACGGGGGGTGGTCACCGGGGAGCTGTTTTTT CASSPPRGVVTGELFF
TRBD1 16 TRBJ2-5 NA TRBV2 TGTGCCAGCACGATACGTCGGACAGGAACCACGCAGACCCAGTACTTC CASTIRRTGTTQTQYF
TRBD2 13 TRBJ2-1 NA TRBV3-1/TRBV3-2 TGTGCCAGCAGCCACATAGCGGGAAATGAGCAGTTCTTC CASSHIAGNEQFF
NA 14 TRBJ2-7 NA TRBV28 TGTGCCAGCAGCAACGCAGGGTTGGACTACGAGCAGTACTTC CASSNAGLDYEQYF
TRBD2 16 TRBJ2-1 many TRBV24-1 TGTGCCACCAGTGTATCGGGACTAGCGAACTACAATGAGCAGTTCTTC CATSVSGLANYNEQFF
TRBD1 14 TRBJ2-7 NA TRBV7-9 TGTGCCAGCAGTTCACAGGGGGTCTCCTACGAGCAGTACTTC CASSSQGVSYEQYF
NA 14 TRBJ2-3 NA TRBV27 TGTGCCAGCAGTTCTCCCGGGAACACAGATACGCAGTATTTT CASSSPGNTDTQYF
NA 15 TRBJ1-3 NA TRBV5-4 TGTGCCAGCAGCTTCGGATCGGGCTCTGGAAACACCATATATTTT CASSFGSGSGNTIYF